This T cell receptor beta chain is drawn from a study of blood T cells in healthy people across ages. Trimming shortened V by 0 bases and J by 4 bases, and 6 bases separated the two germline ends. Germline-derived CDR1 and CDR2 are LGHNA and YNFKEQ. The CDR3 spans 13 residues. The second PCR ran about 6 to 11 cycles with a sample-barcoded 5' primer and J-beta primers. MiXCR, applied by TCRdb to the 5' RACE reads, yields one record per CDR3 protein. This sample has roughly 800,000 distinct CDR3 sequences, with more than 45% found just once. The chain couples TRBV4-2 to TRBJ1-2; D is unresolved. The receptor's source is a man under 40 in good health. The material sequenced was blood. CDR3 nucleotide sequence: TGTGCCAGCAGCCAAGATAGCGGCTATGGCTACACCTTC. Translated, it gives CASSQDSGYGYTF.